This T cell receptor (beta chain) was observed in a study of metastatic and nonmetastatic thyroid tumors. Study summary: Repertoire comparisons spanned blood and tumor or nodule tissue from malignant and benign thyroid patients. Findings and caveats of the study: Malignant thyroid tumors reportedly had TCR beta diversity that was significantly higher than in benign nodules, in blood and tumor.

Treatment of any kind had been given to no patient before thyroid surgery. This CDR3 comprises 14 residues. Germline loops: CDR1 MNHEY, CDR2 SVGEGT. With V trimmed by 8 bases and J by 1 base, 7 bases remained unmatched. Authors' methods: Differences in CDR3 between clinicopathological groups were drawn on to build a classifier intended to discriminate distant-metastatic papillary thyroid cancer patients. TCRdb used MiXCR to call clones anew from the PCR reads. What appears here as the V and J calls and clone size reflects TCRdb's work, not the paper's. The table lists around 50,000 clones, over 20% of them singletons. This clone has at least ten counts. Its antigen remains unknown.

The clonotype originates from a male donor with papillary thyroid cancer or a benign thyroid nodule (not recorded which). Some clones in this sample may be carry-over from other donors' samples. V usage is TRBV6-2 or TRBV6-3 and J usage is TRBJ2-7; TRBD2 matches 8 bases. Sample: blood. The CDR3 here is CASRIAGSSYEQYF. CDR3 nucleotide sequence: TGTGCCAGCCGAATAGCGGGGTCGTCCTACGAGCAGTACTTC.